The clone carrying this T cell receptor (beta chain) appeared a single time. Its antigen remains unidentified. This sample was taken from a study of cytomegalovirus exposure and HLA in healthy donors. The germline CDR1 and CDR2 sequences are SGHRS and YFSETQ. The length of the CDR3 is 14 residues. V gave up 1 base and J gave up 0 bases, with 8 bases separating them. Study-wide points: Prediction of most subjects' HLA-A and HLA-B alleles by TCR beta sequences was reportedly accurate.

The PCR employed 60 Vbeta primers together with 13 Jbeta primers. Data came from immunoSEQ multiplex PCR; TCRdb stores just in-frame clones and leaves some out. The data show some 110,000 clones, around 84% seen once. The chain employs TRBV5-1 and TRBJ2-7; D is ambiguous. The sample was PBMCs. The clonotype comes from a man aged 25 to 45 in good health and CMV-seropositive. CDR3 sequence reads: CASSLSPISYEQYF. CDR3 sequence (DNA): TGCGCCAGCAGCTTGTCTCCTATCTCCTACGAGCAGTACTTC.